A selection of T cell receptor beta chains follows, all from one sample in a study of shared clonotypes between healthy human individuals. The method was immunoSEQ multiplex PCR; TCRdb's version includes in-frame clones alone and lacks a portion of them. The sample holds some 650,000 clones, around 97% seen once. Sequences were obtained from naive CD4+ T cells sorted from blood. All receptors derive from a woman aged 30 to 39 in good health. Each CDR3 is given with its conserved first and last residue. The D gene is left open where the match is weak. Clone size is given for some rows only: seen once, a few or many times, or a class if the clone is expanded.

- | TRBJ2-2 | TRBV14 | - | CASSRQVAAGELFF | TGTGCCAGCAGCCGGCAAGTGGCGGCCGGGGAGCTGTTTTTT
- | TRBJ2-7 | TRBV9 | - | CASSVLSGPGAYEQYF | TGTGCCAGCAGCGTACTTAGCGGCCCCGGGGCCTACGAGCAGTACTTC
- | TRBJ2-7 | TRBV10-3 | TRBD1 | CAIRDRAYEQYF | TGTGCCATCAGAGACAGGGCATACGAGCAGTACTTC
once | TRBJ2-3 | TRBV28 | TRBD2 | CASRPSGLAGEDTQYF | TGTGCCAGCAGGCCGAGTGGACTAGCGGGAGAGGATACGCAGTATTTT
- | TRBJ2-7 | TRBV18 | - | CASSRTASAWEQYF | TGTGCCAGCTCGAGGACAGCGTCGGCGTGGGAGCAGTACTTC
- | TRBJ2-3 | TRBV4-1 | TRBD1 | CASSRGQGAGDTQYF | TGCGCCAGCAGCCGAGGACAGGGGGCTGGAGATACGCAGTATTTT
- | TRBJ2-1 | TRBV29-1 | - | CSGGSSYNEQFF | TGCAGCGGAGGGAGCTCCTACAATGAGCAGTTCTTC
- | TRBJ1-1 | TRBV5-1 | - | CASSLVQANTEAFF | TGCGCCAGCAGCTTGGTACAGGCAAACACTGAAGCTTTCTTT
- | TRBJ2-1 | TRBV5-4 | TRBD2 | CASSLVVAGVVSYNEQFF | TGTGCCAGCAGCTTGGTAGTAGCGGGAGTTGTATCCTACAATGAGCAGTTCTTC
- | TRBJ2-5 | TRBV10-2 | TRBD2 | CASSDGVAGLYQETQYF | TGCGCCAGCAGTGATGGAGTAGCGGGGCTGTACCAAGAGACCCAGTACTTC
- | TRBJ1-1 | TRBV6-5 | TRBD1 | CASSNRQGGNTEAFF | TGTGCCAGCAGTAACAGACAGGGCGGGAACACTGAAGCTTTCTTT
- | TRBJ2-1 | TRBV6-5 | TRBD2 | CASSPQATSGGEQFF | TGTGCCAGCAGTCCCCAAGCTACTAGCGGCGGTGAGCAGTTCTTC
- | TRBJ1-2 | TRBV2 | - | CASSINRVENYGYTF | TGTGCCAGCAGTATCAACAGGGTAGAGAACTATGGCTACACCTTC
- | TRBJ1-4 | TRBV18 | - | CASSRRGRSGENEKLFF | TGTGCCAGCTCTCGGAGGGGTCGCTCTGGGGAAAATGAAAAACTGTTTTTT
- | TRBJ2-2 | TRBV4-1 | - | CASSQDRRGSEAGELFF | TGCGCCAGCAGCCAAGATCGGCGGGGTAGCGAGGCCGGGGAGCTGTTTTTT
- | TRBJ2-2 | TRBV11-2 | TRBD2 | CASSLRDFWRGKKTGELFF | TGTGCCAGCAGCTTAAGGGATTTCTGGCGGGGGAAGAAAACCGGGGAGCTGTTTTTT
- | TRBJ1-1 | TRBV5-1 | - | CASSFDPSGPEAFF | TGCGCCAGCAGCTTTGATCCCTCGGGCCCTGAAGCTTTCTTT
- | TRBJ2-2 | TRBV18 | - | CASSQTITTGELFF | TGTGCCAGCTCACAAACAATCACCACCGGGGAGCTGTTTTTT
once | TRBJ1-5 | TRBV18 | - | CASSPGGAQPQHF | TGTGCCAGCTCACCCGGGGGGGCTCAGCCCCAGCATTTT
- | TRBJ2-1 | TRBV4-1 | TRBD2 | CASSYSGRTGNNEQFF | TGCGCCAGCAGCTATAGCGGGAGGACCGGAAACAATGAGCAGTTCTTC
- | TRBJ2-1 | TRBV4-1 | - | CASSQDEDYLTYNEQFF | TGCGCCAGCAGCCAAGACGAGGACTACCTCACCTACAATGAGCAGTTCTTC
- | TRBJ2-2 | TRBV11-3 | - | CASSLTTGELFF | TGTGCCAGCAGCCTCACCACCGGGGAGCTGTTTTTT
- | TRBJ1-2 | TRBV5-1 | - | CASSLGGTNYGYTF | TGCGCCAGCAGCTTGGGTGGGACAAACTATGGCTACACCTTC
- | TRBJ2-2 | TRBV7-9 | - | CASSLQGPENTGELFF | TGTGCCAGCAGCTTACAAGGACCCGAGAACACCGGGGAGCTGTTTTTT
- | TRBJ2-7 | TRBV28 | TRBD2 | CASSPSVGLAGAYEQYF | TGTGCCAGCAGTCCCAGCGTCGGACTAGCGGGGGCCTACGAGCAGTACTTC
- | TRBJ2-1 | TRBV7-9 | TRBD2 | CASSLGTSNDEQFF | TGTGCCAGCAGCTTGGGGACTAGCAACGATGAGCAGTTCTTC
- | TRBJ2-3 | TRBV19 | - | CAPPPGRTDTQYF | TGTGCCCCGCCCCCGGGCCGCACAGATACGCAGTATTTT
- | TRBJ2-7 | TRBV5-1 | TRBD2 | CASSQGLAYEQYF | TGCGCCAGCAGCCAGGGACTAGCCTACGAGCAGTACTTC
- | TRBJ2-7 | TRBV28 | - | CASSPVFYEQYF | TGTGCCAGCAGTCCGGTTTTTTACGAGCAGTACTTC
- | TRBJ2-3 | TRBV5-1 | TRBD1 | CASSLPRTGGETDTQYF | TGCGCCAGCAGCTTGCCCAGGACAGGGGGCGAAACAGATACGCAGTATTTT
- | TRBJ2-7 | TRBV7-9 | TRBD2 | CASSVRTSGRAALGYEQYF | TGTGCCAGCAGCGTGAGGACTAGCGGGAGGGCCGCTCTGGGCTACGAGCAGTACTTC
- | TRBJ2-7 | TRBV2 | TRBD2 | CASSSGWGSGLEQYF | TGTGCCAGCAGCAGTGGGTGGGGTTCGGGACTAGAGCAGTACTTC
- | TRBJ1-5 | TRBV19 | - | CASSGAAPYSNQPQHF | TGTGCCAGTAGCGGAGCCGCACCCTATAGCAATCAGCCCCAGCATTTT
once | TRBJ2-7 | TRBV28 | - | CASTNPGTQGNSDEQYF | TGTGCCAGCACCAACCCGGGGACGCAAGGCAATAGTGACGAGCAGTACTTC
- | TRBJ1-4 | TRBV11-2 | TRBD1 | CASSSPGQGANEKLFF | TGTGCCAGCAGCTCACCGGGACAGGGGGCTAATGAAAAACTGTTTTTT
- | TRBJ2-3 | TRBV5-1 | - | CASSLASRGSSTDTQYF | TGCGCCAGCAGCTTGGCCTCGAGGGGGTCTAGCACAGATACGCAGTATTTT
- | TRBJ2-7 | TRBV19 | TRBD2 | CASSVSGSYEQYF | TGTGCCAGTAGTGTTAGCGGGAGCTACGAGCAGTACTTC
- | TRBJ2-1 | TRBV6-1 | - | CASSGVNVEQFF | TGTGCCAGCAGTGGAGTTAATGTTGAGCAGTTCTTC
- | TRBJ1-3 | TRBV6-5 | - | CASSHGDSGNTIYF | TGTGCCAGCAGCCACGGTGACTCTGGAAACACCATATATTTT
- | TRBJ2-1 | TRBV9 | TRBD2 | CASSAGTSVRNEQFF | TGTGCCAGCAGCGCCGGGACTAGCGTTCGTAATGAGCAGTTCTTC
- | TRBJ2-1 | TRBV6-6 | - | CASRRGDEQFF | TGTGCCAGCAGACGGGGAGATGAGCAGTTCTTC
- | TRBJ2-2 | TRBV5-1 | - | CASSRWGSVGELFF | TGCGCCAGCAGCCGCTGGGGGTCGGTCGGGGAGCTGTTTTTT
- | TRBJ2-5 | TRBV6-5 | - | CASSYMGDRIGETQYF | TGTGCCAGCAGTTACATGGGAGACAGGATCGGGGAGACCCAGTACTTC
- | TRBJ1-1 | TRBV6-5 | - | CASTNPGSTEAFF | TGTGCCAGCACCAACCCAGGGTCCACTGAAGCTTTCTTT
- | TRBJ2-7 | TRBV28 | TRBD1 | CASSPYRDRAYEQYF | TGTGCCAGCAGTCCCTACCGGGACAGGGCCTACGAGCAGTACTTC
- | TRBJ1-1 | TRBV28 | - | CASSFPQENTEAFF | TGTGCCAGCAGTTTCCCACAGGAAAACACTGAAGCTTTCTTT
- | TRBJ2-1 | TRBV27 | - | CASSTLTGPPSEQFF | TGTGCCAGCAGTACCCTAACCGGACCACCTAGTGAGCAGTTCTTC
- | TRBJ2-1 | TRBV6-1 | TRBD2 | CASSRTSGRSEQFF | TGTGCCAGCTCGAGGACTAGCGGGAGAAGTGAGCAGTTCTTC
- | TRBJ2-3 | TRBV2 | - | CASSEGSPGPTDTQYF | TGTGCCAGCAGTGAGGGTAGCCCGGGGCCCACAGATACGCAGTATTTT
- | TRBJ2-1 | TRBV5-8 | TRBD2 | CASSPGRTSDFYNEQFF | TGTGCCAGCAGCCCGGGTAGGACTAGCGACTTCTACAATGAGCAGTTCTTC
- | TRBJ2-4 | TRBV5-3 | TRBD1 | CARSLPGTGGRTKNIQYF | TGTGCCAGAAGCTTGCCGGGGACAGGGGGCCGGACCAAAAACATTCAGTACTTC
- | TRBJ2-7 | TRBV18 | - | CASSDREGGEQYF | TGTGCCAGCTCGGACCGAGAGGGCGGCGAGCAGTACTTC
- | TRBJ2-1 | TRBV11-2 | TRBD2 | CASSRLPPLAGVNNEQFF | TGTGCCAGCAGCCGACTCCCCCCCCTAGCGGGAGTCAATAATGAGCAGTTCTTC